The clone carrying this TCR beta chain was observed a few times. The antigen remains undetermined. Gene names follow the mouse nomenclature. The sequenced fragment ends 1 residue before the CDR3 boundary, so the rest is inferred from the germline J gene. This record belongs to a study of tissue T cells after allogeneic stem cell transplantation. Described time point: mouse harvest day 14 after allogeneic transplant. Each mouse received 10^7 T-cell-depleted marrow cells plus 10^6 splenic CD5+ T cells by tail vein. Mice had MHC-mismatched B6 into BALB/c GVHD, sampled day 7 or 14. Survey-depth TCRbeta CDR3 sequencing reported V/J genes and productive frequencies. Generated by immunoSEQ multiplex PCR, the TCRdb table keeps only in-frame clones and is missing some. The sample holds about 4,900 clones, 45% seen once. General observations from the study: Blood and spleen captured only part of the tissue TCR repertoire. Anatomically similar tissues had similar TCR repertoires within each patient.

The CDR3 extends over 15 amino acids. Germline CDR1 and CDR2: SNHLY and FYNGKV (reference sequence). V was shortened by 3 bases and J by 0 bases, with 10 bases between the two germline ends. The sample comprised gut tissue. The chain employs TRBV3 and TRBJ2-3; possible D gene TRBD1, 5 bases. The sequence was collected from a female BALB/c mouse given C57BL/6 T cells with graft-versus-host disease after an allogeneic hematopoietic cell transplant. CDR3: CASSFWTSSAETLYF. The CDR3 DNA, read in part, is TGTGCCAGCAGCTTTTGGACATCTAGTGCAGAAACGCTGTAT.